The clone carrying this T cell receptor (beta chain) was recorded a few times. TCRdb keeps only in-frame clones here, not all; method: immunoSEQ multiplex PCR. The table includes roughly 200,000 clones, 85% to 90% detected once. This sample stems from a study of blood T cell repertoires in COVID-19. Study background: From the United States, Italy and Spain came samples of acute and convalescent COVID-19.

This sequence was found in a man aged 18 to 35 with active or convalescent COVID-19. Material for sequencing was peripheral blood.

The CDR3 protein is CASSPSTNTGELFF. The CDR3 bases are TGTGCCAGCAGCCCTAGTACTAACACCGGGGAGCTGTTTTTT. The chain uses TRBV11-2 and TRBJ2-2; D not resolved. V shed 5 bases and J shed 2 bases, with 9 bases lying between them. CDR1 is SGHAT and CDR2 is FQNNGV in the germline V gene. CDR3 length: 14 residues. The full variable domain, rest sourced from reference TRBV11-2 and TRBJ2-2, is EAGVAQSPRYKIIEKRQSVAFWCNPISGHATLYWYQQILGQGPKLLIQFQNNGVVDDSQLPKDRFSAERLKGVDSTLKIQPAKLEDSAVYLCASSPSTNTGELFFGEGSRLTVL.